This T cell receptor beta chain is drawn from a study of cytomegalovirus exposure and HLA in healthy donors. Study-level findings and limits: Later analysis identified several of the most significant clusters that appeared linked to common viral pathogens. An ancestry cluster, one associated with Asian ancestry, reportedly showed fewer N-insertions than the approximately 670-donor mean in a later analysis.

The donors gave bone marrow, and they were healthy. This CDR3 region has 13 residues. Trimming took off 4 bases at V and 5 bases at J, with 9 bases between the two ends. The germline CDR1 and CDR2 sequences are SQVTM and ANQGSEA. In regard to this clone: Its target is unknown.

A multiplex PCR was run with 60 Vbeta primers and 13 Jbeta primers. The data were produced by immunoSEQ multiplex PCR, yet TCRdb's version contains in-frame clones alone and is incomplete. There are more than 110,000 clones in the sample; 60% to 80% occur only once, and 1.5% to 2% lies in the top ten. The TCR comes from a young woman in good health and CMV-seronegative. The specimen sequenced was PBMCs. The gene calls are TRBV29-1 and TRBJ1-6; the D is unclear. The CDR3 region has the DNA TGCAGCGTTGTCGTCGGAGATAATTCACCCCTCCACTTT. Translating it yields CSVVVGDNSPLHF.